These 7 T cell receptor beta chains originate from one sample sequenced in a study of blood T cell repertoires in COVID-19. The data were produced by immunoSEQ multiplex PCR, yet TCRdb's version contains in-frame clones alone and is incomplete. The repertoire includes 150,000 to 200,000 clones, around 90% of them detected once, and over 4.5% sits in the top ten. Sequencing was performed on peripheral blood. Every receptor here comes from a human donor in a cohort sampled during active COVID-19.

This clone was picked up a small number of times. The chain combines TRBV5-1 with TRBJ2-1; 9 positions match TRBD2. The CDR3 runs 16 residues. Germline V gene lookup returns CDR1 SGHRS and CDR2 YFSETQ. With 2 bases clipped from V and 7 bases from J, the junction kept 10 bases outside the gene matches. CDR3 amino acids: CASSLYGAGGPNEQFF. The CDR3 bases are TGCGCCAGCAGCTTATACGGGGCGGGAGGGCCTAATGAGCAGTTCTTC. Drawing the rest from reference TRBV5-1 and TRBJ2-1, the complete variable domain is KAGVTQTPRYLIKTRGQQVTLSCSPISGHRSVSWYQQTPGQGLQFLFEYFSETQRNKGNFPGRFSGRQFSNSRSEMNVSTLELGDSALYLCASSLYGAGGPNEQFFGPGTRLTVL.

The chain employs TRBV10-3 and TRBJ1-6; D gene unclear. CDR1 and CDR2 (germline): ENHRY, SYGVKD. The CDR3 is made up of 12 amino acids. Trimming left V 6 bases short and J 5 bases short, with 5 bases between. In DNA form, the CDR3 reads TGTGCCATCAGGCAGGATAATTCACCCCTCCACTTT. It translates to CAIRQDNSPLHF.

The rearrangement uses TRBV2 and TRBJ1-2; TRBD1 might be the D (5 bases). Germline V gene sequence: CDR1 SNHLY, CDR2 FYNNEI. Trimming stripped 4 bases from V and 7 bases from J, with 16 bases between. The CDR3 is 14 residues long. In nucleotides, the CDR3 is TGTGCCAGCAGTGTTGGCAGGGTTGGTATTGGCTACACCTTC. It codes for CASSVGRVGIGYTF.

Remarks on this clone: This sample also contains other DNA sequences that code for the same CDR3. This chain joins TRBV12-3 or TRBV12-4 and TRBJ2-7; 8 bases are a match to TRBD1. The CDR3 runs 13 residues. Unmatched junction bases numbered 2, after V lost 4 bases and J lost 3 bases. CDR3 nucleotide sequence: TGTGCCAGCAGTTCCGGGACAGGCTACGAGCAGTACTTC. Protein: CASSSGTGYEQYF.

The chain is built from TRBV5-1 and TRBJ1-2; 8 bases match TRBD1. Germline V lookup: CDR1 SGHRS, CDR2 YFSETQ. V trimming: 4 bases; J trimming: 4 bases; junction bases outside the gene matches: 9. The CDR3 consists of 15 residues. CDR3 residues: CASSLSGGAFYGYTF. CDR3 coding DNA: TGCGCCAGCAGCCTATCAGGGGGCGCGTTCTATGGCTACACCTTC.

Concerning this clone itself: At one end, the junction sequence differs from germline, possibly due to a read error. The chain joins TRBV12-3 or TRBV12-4 to TRBJ2-1; 7 nucleotides align to TRBD2. CDR3 length: 13 residues. The CDR3 is CASSLNLGGKAVF. CDR3 nucleotides: TGTGCCAGCAGTTTGAACCTGGGGGGGAAAGCGGTCTTC.

This chain joins TRBV7-8 and TRBJ2-1; TRBD1 matches 9 bases. J lost 5 bases, V lost 3 bases, and 2 bases had no gene match. This CDR3 is 14 amino acids long. Germline values: CDR1 SGHVS, CDR2 FQNEAQ. CDR3 loop: CASSFRTGDNEQFF. Here the CDR3 DNA reads TGTGCCAGCAGCTTTCGGACAGGGGACAATGAGCAGTTCTTC.